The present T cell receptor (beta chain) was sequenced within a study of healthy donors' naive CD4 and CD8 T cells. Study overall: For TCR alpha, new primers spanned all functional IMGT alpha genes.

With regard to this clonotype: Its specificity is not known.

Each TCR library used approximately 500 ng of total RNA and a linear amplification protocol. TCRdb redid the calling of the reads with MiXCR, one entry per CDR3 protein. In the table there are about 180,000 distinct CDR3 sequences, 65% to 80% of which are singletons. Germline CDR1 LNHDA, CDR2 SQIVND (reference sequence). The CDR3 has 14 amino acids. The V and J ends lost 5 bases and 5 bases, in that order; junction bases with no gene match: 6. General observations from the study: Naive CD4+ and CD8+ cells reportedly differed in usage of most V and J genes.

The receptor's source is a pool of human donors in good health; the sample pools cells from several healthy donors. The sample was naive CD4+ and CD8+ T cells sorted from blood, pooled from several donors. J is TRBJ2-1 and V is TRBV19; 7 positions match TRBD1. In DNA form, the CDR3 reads TGTGCCAGTAGTGTATGGGACAGAAACAATGAGCAGTTCTTC. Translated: CASSVWDRNNEQFF.